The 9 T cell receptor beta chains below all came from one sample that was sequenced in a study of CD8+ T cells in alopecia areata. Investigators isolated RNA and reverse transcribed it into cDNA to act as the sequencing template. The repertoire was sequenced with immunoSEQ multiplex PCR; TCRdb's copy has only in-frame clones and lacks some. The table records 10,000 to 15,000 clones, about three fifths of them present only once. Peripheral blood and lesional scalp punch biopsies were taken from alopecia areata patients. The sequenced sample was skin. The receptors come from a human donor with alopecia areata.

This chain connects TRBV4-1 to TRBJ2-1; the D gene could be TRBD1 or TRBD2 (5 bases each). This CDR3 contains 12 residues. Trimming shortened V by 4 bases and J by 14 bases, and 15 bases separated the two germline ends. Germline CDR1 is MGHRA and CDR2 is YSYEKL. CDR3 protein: CASSRPGPPKFF. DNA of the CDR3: TGCGCCAGCAGCCGTCCGGGACCCCCGAAGTTCTTC.

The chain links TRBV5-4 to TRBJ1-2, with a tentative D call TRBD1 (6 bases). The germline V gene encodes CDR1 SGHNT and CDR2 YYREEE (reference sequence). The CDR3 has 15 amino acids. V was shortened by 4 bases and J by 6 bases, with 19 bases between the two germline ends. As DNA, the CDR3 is TGTGCCAGCAGCCCCGTGTCCGGGGGACAACATGGCTACACCTTC. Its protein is CASSPVSGGQHGYTF.

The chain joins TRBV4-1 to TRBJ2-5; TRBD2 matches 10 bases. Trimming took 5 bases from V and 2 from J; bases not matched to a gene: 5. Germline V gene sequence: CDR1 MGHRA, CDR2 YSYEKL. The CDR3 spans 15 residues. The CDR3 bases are TGCGCCAGCAGCTCCGGGACTAGCGTTCAAGAGACCCAGTACTTC. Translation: CASSSGTSVQETQYF.

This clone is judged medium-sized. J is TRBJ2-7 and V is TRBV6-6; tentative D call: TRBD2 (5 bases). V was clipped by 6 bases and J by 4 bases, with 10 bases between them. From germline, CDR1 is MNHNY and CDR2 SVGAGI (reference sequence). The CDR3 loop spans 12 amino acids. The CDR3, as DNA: TGTGCCAGCAGCCTCGAGGGATACGAGCAGTACTTC. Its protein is CASSLEGYEQYF.

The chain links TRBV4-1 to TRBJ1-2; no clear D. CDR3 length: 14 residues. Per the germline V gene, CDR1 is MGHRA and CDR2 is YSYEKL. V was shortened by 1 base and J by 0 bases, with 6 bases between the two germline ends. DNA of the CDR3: TGCGCCAGCAGCCAAGTTACAGCTAACTATGGCTACACCTTC. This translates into CASSQVTANYGYTF.

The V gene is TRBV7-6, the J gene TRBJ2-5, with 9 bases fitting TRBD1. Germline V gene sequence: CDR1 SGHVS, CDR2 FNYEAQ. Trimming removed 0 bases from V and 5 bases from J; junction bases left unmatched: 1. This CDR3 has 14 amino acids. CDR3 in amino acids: CASSLATGGETQYF. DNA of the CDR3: TGTGCCAGCAGCTTAGCTACAGGGGGCGAGACCCAGTACTTC.

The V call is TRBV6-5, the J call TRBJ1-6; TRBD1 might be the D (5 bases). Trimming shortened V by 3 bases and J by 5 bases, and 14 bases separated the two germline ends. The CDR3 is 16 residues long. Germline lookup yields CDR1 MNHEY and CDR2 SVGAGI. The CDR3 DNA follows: TGTGCCAGCAGTTATACTGTCGAGGGACATAATTCACCCCTCCACTTT. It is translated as CASSYTVEGHNSPLHF.

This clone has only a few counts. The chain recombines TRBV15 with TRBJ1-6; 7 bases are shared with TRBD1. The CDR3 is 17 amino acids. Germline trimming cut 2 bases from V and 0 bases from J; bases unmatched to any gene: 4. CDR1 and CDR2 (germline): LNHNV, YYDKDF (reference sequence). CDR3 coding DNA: TGTGCCACCAGCAGATCCAGGGACAGCTCCTATAATTCACCCCTCCACTTT. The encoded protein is CATSRSRDSSYNSPLHF.

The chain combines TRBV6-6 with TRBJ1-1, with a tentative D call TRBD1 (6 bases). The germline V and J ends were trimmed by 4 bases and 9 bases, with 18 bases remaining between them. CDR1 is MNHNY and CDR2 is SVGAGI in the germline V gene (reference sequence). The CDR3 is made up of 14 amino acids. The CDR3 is CASSSRDTSAQAFF. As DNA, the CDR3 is TGTGCCAGCAGTTCCCGGGACACTTCGGCCCAAGCTTTCTTT.